Below, 26 T cell receptor beta chains from the same sample are listed, as sequenced in a study of T cell responses to AZD1222 COVID-19 vaccine. Using immunoSEQ multiplex PCR, the repertoire was profiled, and TCRdb retains in-frame clones only, with some absent. The sample shows around 110,000 clones, 80% to 95% of them seen only once. The sequenced sample was peripheral blood, obtained 28 days after the second AZD1222 dose. These receptors originate from an adult who received the AZD1222 COVID-19 vaccine.

The rearrangement uses TRBV24-1 and TRBJ1-4; 9 nucleotides align to TRBD1. Per the germline V gene, CDR1 is KGHDR and CDR2 is SFDVKD. The CDR3 extends over 14 amino acids. V gave up 12 bases and J gave up 7 bases; unmatched junction bases: 11. The CDR3 coding sequence is TGTGCCTCGGATTTGGGACAGGGAGGTGAAAAACTGTTTTTT. It translates to CASDLGQGGEKLFF.

Of note for this clone: Other DNA sequences within the sample encode an identical CDR3. This rearrangement joins TRBV18 to TRBJ1-1; TRBD1 agrees at 8 bases. V lost 3 bases and J lost 5; bases outside the gene matches: 5. The CDR3 spans 14 residues. Looked up from germline, CDR1 is KGHSH and CDR2 is LQKENI. CDR3 loop: CASSPGQGRTEAFF. DNA of the CDR3: TGTGCCAGCTCACCCGGACAGGGACGGACTGAAGCTTTCTTT.

The rearrangement uses TRBV19 and TRBJ1-1; D is undetermined. Between the trimmed V and J ends, which lost 4 bases and 5 bases, there was a span of 14 bases. The CDR3 is 14 amino acids. Germline CDR1 and CDR2: LNHDA and SQIVND (reference sequence). CDR3 protein: CASSNARRTTEAFF. DNA of the CDR3: TGTGCCAGTAGTAATGCCCGGAGAACAACTGAAGCTTTCTTT.

The chain is built from TRBV7-6 and TRBJ2-2; tentatively, D is TRBD2 (5 bases). The ends were cut back, 0 bases at V and 0 bases at J, with 8 bases in the middle. The CDR3 has 16 amino acids. From germline, CDR1 is SGHVS and CDR2 FNYEAQ. CDR3 nucleotide sequence: TGTGCCAGCAGCTTAGCGACACTAGCGAACACCGGGGAGCTGTTTTTT. It codes for CASSLATLANTGELFF.

The V call is TRBV19, the J call TRBJ2-3; D is possibly TRBD1 (7 bases). The germline CDR1 and CDR2 sequences are LNHDA and SQIVND (reference sequence). The CDR3 is made up of 15 amino acids. The V gene lost 3 bases and the J gene lost 2 bases, with 12 bases spanning the gap. The CDR3 DNA is TGTGCCAGTAGTATCCAGGGGGGTATCACAGATACGCAGTATTTT. Protein: CASSIQGGITDTQYF.

The chain employs TRBV3-1 (or the pseudogene TRBV3-2) and TRBJ2-3; 11 bases map to TRBD2. The V gene's germline CDR1 is LGHDT and CDR2 YNNKEL (reference sequence). With V trimmed by 6 bases and J by 3 bases, 5 bases remained unmatched. This CDR3 has 15 amino acids. In DNA, the CDR3 is TGTGCCAGCAGACGGACTAGCGGGTTTACAGATACGCAGTATTTT. Its protein product is CASRRTSGFTDTQYF.

The chain has TRBV5-5 and TRBJ2-7, with no clear D. Trimming shortened V by 4 bases and J by 6 bases, and 17 bases separated the two germline ends. Germline CDR1 SGHKS, CDR2 YYEKEE (reference sequence). The CDR3 is 14 residues long. In nucleotides, the CDR3 is TGTGCCAGCAGCCTCGGTCAGGTTCCCCTCGAGCAGTACTTC. Translated: CASSLGQVPLEQYF.

J is TRBJ1-2 and V is TRBV29-1; D is uncertain. The length of the CDR3 is 14 residues. The ends were cut back, 0 bases at V and 8 bases at J, with 16 bases in the middle. The germline gives CDR1 SQVTM, CDR2 ANQGSEA. For the CDR3, the DNA is TGCAGCGTTGAAGATCCCTCACGATCGCGGGGCTACACCTTC. Its translation is CSVEDPSRSRGYTF.

The chain combines TRBV5-1 with TRBJ2-1; no firm D call. Germline CDR1 SGHRS, CDR2 YFSETQ. Trimming cost V 2 bases and J 6 bases, with 15 bases left between them. CDR3 size: 15 residues. Here the CDR3 reads CASSFRQSEVNEQFF. The CDR3, as DNA: TGCGCCAGCAGCTTTCGGCAGTCTGAAGTCAATGAGCAGTTCTTC. The complete variable domain, with remaining parts taken from reference TRBV5-1 and TRBJ2-1, reads KAGVTQTPRYLIKTRGQQVTLSCSPISGHRSVSWYQQTPGQGLQFLFEYFSETQRNKGNFPGRFSGRQFSNSRSEMNVSTLELGDSALYLCASSFRQSEVNEQFFGPGTRLTVL.

The rearrangement joins TRBV30 to TRBJ2-7, with D maybe TRBD2 (6 bases). This CDR3 spans 13 amino acids. Germline V gene lookup returns CDR1 GTSNPN and CDR2 SVGIG (reference sequence). Trimming removed 8 bases at V and 2 bases at J, with 16 bases between. CDR3 region: CAAGRAQAYEQYF. Written as DNA, the CDR3 is TGTGCCGCGGGACGCGCTCAGGCCTACGAGCAGTACTTC.

The chain recombines TRBV9 with TRBJ1-1; D is unresolved. CDR1 and CDR2 from the germline V gene are SGDLS and YYNGEE. The CDR3 covers 12 residues. The germline V and J ends were trimmed by 3 bases and 5 bases, with 8 bases remaining between them. In DNA form, the CDR3 reads TGTGCCAGCAGCGCAGGAGGTACTGAAGCTTTCTTT. Protein: CASSAGGTEAFF.

The chain has TRBV10-3 and TRBJ2-7; 7 bases line up with TRBD1. Germline V gives CDR1 ENHRY, CDR2 SYGVKD. After removal of 6 bases from V and 0 bases from J, the junction contained 14 bases not matched to a gene. There are 17 residues in the CDR3. The CDR3 reads CAISATRTGSSSYEQYF. CDR3 DNA: TGTGCCATCAGCGCGACGAGGACAGGTTCAAGCTCCTACGAGCAGTACTTC.

This chain connects TRBV4-1 to TRBJ2-5; no clear D gene. Germline V gene sequence: CDR1 MGHRA, CDR2 YSYEKL. The CDR3 extends over 15 amino acids. V was pared by 0 bases and J by 6 bases, with 14 bases between. The CDR3 nucleotides read TGCGCCAGCAGCCAAGATAATCCCCTCGGACAGACCCAGTACTTC. This sequence encodes CASSQDNPLGQTQYF.

This clone was observed a handful of times. J is TRBJ2-1 and V is TRBV6-6; TRBD2 matches at 7 bases. Germline CDR1 and CDR2: MNHNY and SVGAGI (reference sequence). This CDR3 comprises 13 residues. The CDR3: CVCGSGKVNEQFF. CDR3 DNA: TGTGTATGCGGAAGCGGGAAGGTCAATGAGCAGTTCTTC.

The chain is built from TRBV10-3 and TRBJ2-3; 11 bases are a match to TRBD2. The CDR3 contains 16 residues. The J segment lost 2 bases and the V segment lost 11 bases, leaving 12 bases of the junction unmatched. The germline V gene has CDR1 ENHRY and CDR2 SYGVKD. CDR3 nucleotide sequence: TGTGCCTCAAGACTAGCGGGAAGTGACTACACAGATACGCAGTATTTT. Translated: CASRLAGSDYTDTQYF.

In its sample, this clone was seen once. The chain recombines TRBV7-9 with TRBJ1-1, with unresolved D. V was trimmed by 4 bases and J by 1 base, leaving 10 bases between them. This CDR3 contains 14 residues. Germline V gene sequence: CDR1 SEHNR, CDR2 FQNEAQ (reference sequence). CDR3 nucleotides: TGTGCCAGCAGCTCCCCATACCGGAACACTGAAGCTTTCTTT. Amino acids: CASSSPYRNTEAFF.

This sequence joins TRBV10-2 and TRBJ1-5; D may be TRBD1 (6 bases). The CDR3 is 14 amino acids. CDR1 is WSHSY and CDR2 is SAAADI in the germline V gene. Trimming removed 7 bases from V and 2 bases from J, with 12 bases in between. The DNA of the CDR3 is TGCGCCAGCACCTCGGCAGGGGGCAATCAGCCCCAGCATTTT. This gives the protein CASTSAGGNQPQHF.

The chain uses TRBV23-1 and TRBJ2-1, with 7 bases that match TRBD2. TRBV23-1 is marked as an open reading frame, function uncertain. The V gene end was trimmed by 3 bases and the J gene end by 7 bases; junction bases not matched to a gene: 6. The CDR3 covers 14 residues. The CDR3 DNA reads TGCGCCAGCAGTCACGCCCTAGCGGAGAATGAGCAGTTCTTC. Its protein product is CASSHALAENEQFF.

The chain combines TRBV3-1 (or the pseudogene TRBV3-2) with TRBJ1-5; tentatively, D is TRBD1 (5 bases). CDR1 is LGHDT and CDR2 is YNNKEL in the germline V gene (reference sequence). This CDR3 has 15 amino acids. V shed 1 base and J shed 5 bases, with 12 bases lying between them. The CDR3 protein is CASSQGGDGHQPQHF. The CDR3 coding sequence is TGTGCCAGCAGCCAAGGAGGGGACGGGCATCAGCCCCAGCATTTT.

The chain employs TRBV27 and TRBJ2-1; possible D gene TRBD2, 6 bases. CDR1 and CDR2 (germline): MNHEY, SMNVEV (reference sequence). This CDR3 region has 14 residues. V was cut by 7 bases and J by 3 bases, with 13 bases left in between. CDR3 protein: CASKETRVYNEQFF. In nucleotides, the CDR3 is TGTGCCAGCAAGGAGACTAGAGTCTACAATGAGCAGTTCTTC.

The V and J genes are TRBV4-1 and TRBJ2-1, with 11 bases matching TRBD1. This CDR3 is built from 18 residues. The germline V gene has CDR1 MGHRA and CDR2 YSYEKL. Germline trimming cut 4 bases from V and 3 bases from J; bases unmatched to any gene: 11. The CDR3 nucleotides read TGCGCCAGCAGCCCGGGACAGGGGGAATCCTACAGCTACAATGAGCAGTTCTTC. It encodes CASSPGQGESYSYNEQFF.

V usage is TRBV7-9 and J usage is TRBJ2-1; tentative D call: TRBD1 (6 bases). The CDR3 covers 15 residues. Deletions cut 1 base from V and 2 bases from J, with 9 bases between. Germline-derived CDR1 and CDR2 are SEHNR and FQNEAQ (reference sequence). CDR3 sequence: CASSLVGHPYNEQFF. CDR3 coding DNA: TGTGCCAGCAGCTTAGTGGGACACCCCTACAATGAGCAGTTCTTC.

The V and J genes are TRBV5-8 and TRBJ2-3, with TRBD2 matching over 8 bases. Germline V gene sequence: CDR1 SGHTS, CDR2 YDEGEE. The ends lost 5 bases at V and 0 bases at J; junction bases unmatched: 8. CDR3 length equals 16 residues. CDR3 in amino acids: CASRPYASGSTDTQYF. For the CDR3, the DNA is TGTGCCAGCAGACCCTACGCTAGCGGGAGCACAGATACGCAGTATTTT.

The chain links TRBV5-1 to TRBJ1-6; 9 bases fit TRBD1. V lost 4 bases to trimming and J lost 5 bases; unmatched junction nucleotides: 7. The CDR3 spans 16 residues. In germline, CDR1 is SGHRS, CDR2 YFSETQ. CDR3 amino acids: CASSLTGTGNNSPLHF. CDR3 nucleotides: TGCGCCAGCAGCCTGACCGGGACAGGGAATAATTCACCCCTCCACTTT. Supplemented by reference TRBV5-1 and TRBJ1-6, the full variable domain reads KAGVTQTPRYLIKTRGQQVTLSCSPISGHRSVSWYQQTPGQGLQFLFEYFSETQRNKGNFPGRFSGRQFSNSRSEMNVSTLELGDSALYLCASSLTGTGNNSPLHFGNGTRLTVT.

The chain employs TRBV5-6 and TRBJ2-1, with 12 bases lining up with TRBD2. Germline V gene lookup returns CDR1 SGHDT and CDR2 YYEEEE. This CDR3 is 17 amino acids long. V shed 4 bases, J shed 1 base, and the junction held 6 bases outside the gene matches. Here the CDR3 reads CASSLGLAGISYNEQFF. The CDR3 DNA reads TGTGCCAGCAGCCTCGGACTAGCGGGAATTTCCTACAATGAGCAGTTCTTC.

In the case of this clone: This specimen includes other DNA sequences encoding the same CDR3. The J gene is TRBJ2-7, the V gene TRBV7-9, with TRBD1 identical over 8 bases. The CDR3 is made up of 15 amino acids. With 0 bases clipped from V and 0 bases from J, the junction kept 1 base outside the gene matches. Looked up from germline, CDR1 is SEHNR and CDR2 is FQNEAQ (reference sequence). The CDR3 sequence is CASSLAGTGSYEQYF. CDR3 DNA: TGTGCCAGCAGCTTAGCCGGGACAGGCTCCTACGAGCAGTACTTC.